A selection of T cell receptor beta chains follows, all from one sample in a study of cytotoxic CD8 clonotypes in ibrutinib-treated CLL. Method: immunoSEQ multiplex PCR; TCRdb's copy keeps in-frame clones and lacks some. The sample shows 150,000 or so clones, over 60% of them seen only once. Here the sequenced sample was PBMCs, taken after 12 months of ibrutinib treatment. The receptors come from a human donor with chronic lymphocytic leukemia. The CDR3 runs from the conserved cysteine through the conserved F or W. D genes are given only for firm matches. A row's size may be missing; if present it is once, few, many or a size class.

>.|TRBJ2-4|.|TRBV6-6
CASSPRFTKNIQYF
TGTGCCAGCAGTCCCAGATTTACCAAAAACATTCAGTACTTC
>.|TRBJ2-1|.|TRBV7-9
CASSPHYTGDDYNEQFF
TGTGCCAGCAGCCCCCATTACACGGGCGATGATTACAATGAGCAGTTCTTC
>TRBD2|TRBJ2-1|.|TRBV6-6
CASSYTSANEQFF
TGTGCCAGCAGTTACACTAGCGCCAATGAGCAGTTCTTC
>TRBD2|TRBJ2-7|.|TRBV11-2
CASTTTSGNSYEQYF
TGTGCCAGCACCACGACTAGCGGGAACTCCTACGAGCAGTACTTC
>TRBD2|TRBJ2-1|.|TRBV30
CAWRTSGKDEQFF
TGTGCCTGGAGGACTAGCGGGAAGGATGAGCAGTTCTTC
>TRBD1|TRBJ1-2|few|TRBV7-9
CASSLGQGPYGYTF
TGTGCCAGCAGCTTAGGACAGGGCCCGTATGGCTACACCTTC
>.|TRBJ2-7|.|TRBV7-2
CASSPVVRGPYEQYF
TGTGCCAGCAGCCCAGTTGTGCGAGGACCCTACGAGCAGTACTTC
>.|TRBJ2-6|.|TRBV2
CAGFSSGANVLTF
TGTGCCGGGTTCAGCTCTGGGGCCAACGTCCTGACTTTC
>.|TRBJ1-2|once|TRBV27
CASSLYYRANYGYTF
TGTGCCAGCAGTTTATATTACAGGGCTAACTATGGCTACACCTTC
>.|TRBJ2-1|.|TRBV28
CASSPGGGSSYNEQFF
TGTGCCAGCAGCCCCGGAGGGGGGAGCTCCTACAATGAGCAGTTCTTC
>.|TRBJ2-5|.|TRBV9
CASSVVGGTQYF
TGTGCCAGCAGCGTAGTGGGGGGGACCCAGTACTTC